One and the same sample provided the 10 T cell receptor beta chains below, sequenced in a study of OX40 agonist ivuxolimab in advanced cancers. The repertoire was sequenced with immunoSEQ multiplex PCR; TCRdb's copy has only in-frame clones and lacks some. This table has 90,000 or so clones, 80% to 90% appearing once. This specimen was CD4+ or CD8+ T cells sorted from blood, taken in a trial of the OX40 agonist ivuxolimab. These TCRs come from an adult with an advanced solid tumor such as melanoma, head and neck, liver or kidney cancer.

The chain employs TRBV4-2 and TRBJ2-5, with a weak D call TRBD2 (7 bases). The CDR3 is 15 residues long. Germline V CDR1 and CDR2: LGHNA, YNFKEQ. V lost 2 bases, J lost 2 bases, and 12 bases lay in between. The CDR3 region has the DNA TGTGCCAGCAGCCAAATCGGGGGGACACAAGAGACCCAGTACTTC. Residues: CASSQIGGTQETQYF.

The CDR3 sequence is CASTLGQGAYTF. The CDR3 bases are TGTGCCAGCACCCTAGGACAGGGCGCCTACACCTTC. This rearrangement joins TRBV7-9 to TRBJ1-2; 8 bases map to TRBD1. CDR1 is SEHNR and CDR2 is FQNEAQ in the germline V gene (reference sequence). The CDR3 length is 12 residues. V was pared by 7 bases and J by 10 bases, with 8 bases of the junction left unmatched. The complete variable domain, with remaining parts taken from reference TRBV7-9 and TRBJ1-2, reads DTGVSQNPRHKITKRGQNVTFRCDPISEHNRLYWYRQTLGQGPEFLTYFQNEAQLEKSRLLSDRFSAERPKGSFSTLEIQRTEQGDSAMYLCASTLGQGAYTFGSGTRLTVV.

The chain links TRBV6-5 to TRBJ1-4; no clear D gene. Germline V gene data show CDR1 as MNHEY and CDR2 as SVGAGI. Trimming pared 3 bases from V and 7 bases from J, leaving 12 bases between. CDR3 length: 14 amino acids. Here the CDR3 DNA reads TGTGCCAGCAGTTATAGGCTACTGGGTGAAAAACTGTTTTTT. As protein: CASSYRLLGEKLFF.

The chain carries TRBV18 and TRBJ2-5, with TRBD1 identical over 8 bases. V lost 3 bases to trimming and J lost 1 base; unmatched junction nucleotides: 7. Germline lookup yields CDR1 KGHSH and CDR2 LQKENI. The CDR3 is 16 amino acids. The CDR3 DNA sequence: TGTGCCAGCTCACCCTCTGGGCAGGGGGCCCAAGAGACCCAGTACTTC. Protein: CASSPSGQGAQETQYF.

In nucleotides, the CDR3 is TGTGCCAGCAGCTTGTCAGCGGGAGCCCCACATGAGCAGTTCTTC. Translating it yields CASSLSAGAPHEQFF. The gene calls are TRBV11-3 and TRBJ2-1, with 8 bases matching TRBD2. This CDR3 has 15 amino acids. Germline-derived CDR1 and CDR2 are SGHNT and YENEEA. The trim removed 3 bases at V and 8 bases at J, leaving 9 bases unmatched.

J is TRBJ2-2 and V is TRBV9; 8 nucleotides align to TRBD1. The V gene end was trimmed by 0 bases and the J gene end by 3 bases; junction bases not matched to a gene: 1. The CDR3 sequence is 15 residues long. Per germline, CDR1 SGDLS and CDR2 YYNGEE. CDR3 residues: CASSVVGQDTGELFF. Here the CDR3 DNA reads TGTGCCAGCAGCGTAGTGGGACAGGACACCGGGGAGCTGTTTTTT.

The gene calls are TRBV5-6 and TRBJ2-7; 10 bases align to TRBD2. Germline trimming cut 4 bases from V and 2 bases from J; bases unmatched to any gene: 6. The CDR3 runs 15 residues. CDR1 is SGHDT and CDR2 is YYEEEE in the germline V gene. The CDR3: CASSRRTSGTYEQYF. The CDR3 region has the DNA TGTGCCAGCAGCCGTAGGACTAGCGGTACCTACGAGCAGTACTTC.

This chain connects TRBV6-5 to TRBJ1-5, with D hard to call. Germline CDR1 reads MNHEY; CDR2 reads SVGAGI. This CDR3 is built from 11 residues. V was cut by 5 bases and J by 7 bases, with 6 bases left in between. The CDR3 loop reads CASSELQPQHF. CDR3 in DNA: TGTGCCAGCAGTGAACTCCAGCCCCAGCATTTT.

The CDR3 is CSARGGYEQYF. CDR3 nucleotide sequence: TGCAGTGCTAGAGGGGGCTACGAGCAGTACTTC. The rearrangement uses TRBV20-1 and TRBJ2-7, with D hard to call. Trimming pared 1 base from V and 3 bases from J, leaving 4 bases between. Germline values: CDR1 DFQATT, CDR2 SNEGSKA (reference sequence). The CDR3 extends over 11 amino acids.

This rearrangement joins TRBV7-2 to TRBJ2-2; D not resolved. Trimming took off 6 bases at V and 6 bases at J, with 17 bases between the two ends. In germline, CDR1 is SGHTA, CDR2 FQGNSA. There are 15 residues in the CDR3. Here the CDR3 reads CASRAPGLNPGELFF. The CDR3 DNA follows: TGTGCCAGCAGGGCCCCGGGCCTAAACCCCGGGGAGCTGTTTTTT. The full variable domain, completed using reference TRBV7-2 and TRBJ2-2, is GAGVSQSPSNKVTEKGKDVELRCDPISGHTALYWYRQSLGQGLEFLIYFQGNSAPDKSGLPSDRFSAERTGGSVSTLTIQRTQQEDSAVYLCASRAPGLNPGELFFGEGSRLTVL.